The 2 T cell receptor beta chains below all came from one sample that was sequenced in a study of T cell responses to AZD1222 COVID-19 vaccine. Data came from immunoSEQ multiplex PCR; TCRdb stores just in-frame clones and leaves some out. The sample has 150,000 to 200,000 clones, about 91% seen once. Sequences were derived from peripheral blood, sampled on day 0 of AZD1222 vaccination. Source of these receptors: an adult in good health.

The rearrangement joins TRBV9 to TRBJ2-1, with a possible D match to TRBD1 (6 bases). The length of the CDR3 is 18 residues. The germline gives CDR1 SGDLS, CDR2 YYNGEE. V was cut by 4 bases and J by 0 bases, with 20 bases left in between. The CDR3 coding sequence is TGTGCCAGCAGCCCACGGGACACCGCATTTGGCTCCTACAATGAGCAGTTCTTC. Translating it yields CASSPRDTAFGSYNEQFF.

V is TRBV5-4 and J is TRBJ2-5; D is ambiguous. The CDR3 totals 15 residues. V was trimmed by 3 bases and J by 5 bases, leaving 17 bases between them. Germline V gene lookup returns CDR1 SGHNT and CDR2 YYREEE (reference sequence). The CDR3 loop reads CASSWRGNPRETQYF. CDR3 sequence (DNA): TGTGCCAGCAGCTGGCGTGGGAACCCCCGGGAGACCCAGTACTTC.